This TCR beta chain appears in the sequencing data of a study of human T cells and chemical hapten exposure. The CDR3 loop spans 13 amino acids. Germline CDR1 and CDR2: DFQATT and SNEGSKA (reference sequence). V gave up 3 bases and J gave up 2 bases, with 10 bases separating them. MiXCR was run by TCRdb on the RACE reads, yielding one entry per CDR3 protein. The table has about 80,000 distinct CDR3 sequences, around 9.3% seen once; the top ten hold about 1.7%. Time point here: healthy volunteer bleed at 6 weeks. Researchers extracted total RNA from unfractionated whole blood. This clonotype was observed many times.

Input material: whole blood. The chain links TRBV20-1 to TRBJ1-1; the D gene is possibly TRBD1 (5 bases). The sequence was obtained from a female donor in good health. Some clones in this sample may be carry-over from other donors' samples. CDR3 DNA: TGCAGTGCTAGCAGGCAGGGCAACACTGAAGCTTTCTTT. Protein product: CSASRQGNTEAFF.